These 6 T cell receptor beta chains originate from one sample sequenced in a study of blood T cell dynamics during melanoma immunotherapy. The protocol was immunoSEQ multiplex PCR, while the TCRdb copy is restricted to in-frame clones and leaves out a portion. Of around 12,000 clones listed, 84% are singletons. As for time point: pre-treatment baseline. Material: blood, obtained from a patient treated with checkpoint blockade. The receptors here all came from a human donor with melanoma.

This clone showed up just a few times. The V and J genes are TRBV2 and TRBJ1-6, with D uncertain. CDR3 length: 15 amino acids. Trimming cost V 8 bases and J 0 bases, with 11 bases left between them. The germline V gene encodes CDR1 SNHLY and CDR2 FYNNEI. Here the CDR3 reads CASWEVSSYNSPLHF. The DNA for the CDR3 is TGTGCCAGCTGGGAGGTGAGCTCCTATAATTCACCCCTCCACTTT.

The chain combines TRBV5-1 with TRBJ1-5; D is unresolved. V lost 2 bases and J 1 base, leaving 10 bases between the germline ends. This CDR3 contains 15 residues. Looked up from germline, CDR1 is SGHRS and CDR2 is YFSETQ. The CDR3 DNA reads as TGCGCCAGCAGCTTCGGAGGGTCAAGCAATCAGCCCCAGCATTTT. Translating it yields CASSFGGSSNQPQHF.

The V and J genes are TRBV5-1 and TRBJ2-3; 9 nucleotides align to TRBD2. J gave up 3 bases and V 5 bases, and 4 bases lay outside the gene matches. This CDR3 has 14 residues. The germline gives CDR1 SGHRS, CDR2 YFSETQ. CDR3 residues: CASRSGGSTDTQYF. The CDR3 DNA reads TGCGCCAGCAGGAGCGGGGGGTCGACAGATACGCAGTATTTT. The variable domain in full, with the rest retrieved from reference TRBV5-1 and TRBJ2-3, is KAGVTQTPRYLIKTRGQQVTLSCSPISGHRSVSWYQQTPGQGLQFLFEYFSETQRNKGNFPGRFSGRQFSNSRSEMNVSTLELGDSALYLCASRSGGSTDTQYFGPGTRLTVL.

The chain is built from TRBV21-1 and TRBJ1-1; whether TRBD1, the table's D call, matches the DNA was not checked. TRBV21-1 is flagged as a pseudogene. CDR3 size: 16 residues. The CDR3 DNA reads as TGTGCCAGCAGCCTCAGGGGGCGAACACTGAAGCGGAGTATCTTCTTT. Translating it yields CASSLRGRTLKRSIFF.

The chain joins TRBV6-5 to TRBJ1-3; TRBD1 agrees at 7 bases. CDR3 length: 14 residues. The ends lost 8 bases at V and 0 bases at J; junction bases unmatched: 4. CDR1 is MNHEY and CDR2 is SVGAGI in the germline V gene. CDR3 nucleotides: TGTGCCAGCCCGACAGGGTTCTCTGGAAACACCATATATTTT. Translated: CASPTGFSGNTIYF.

The V and J genes are TRBV18 and TRBJ1-1; 8 nucleotides line up with TRBD1. With V trimmed by 0 bases and J by 1 base, 4 bases remained unmatched. Germline values: CDR1 KGHSH, CDR2 LQKENI. The CDR3 loop spans 16 amino acids. The CDR3 protein is CASSPPSTGANTEAFF. As DNA, the CDR3 is TGTGCCAGCTCACCACCCTCGACAGGGGCGAACACTGAAGCTTTCTTT. The full variable domain, rest sourced from reference TRBV18 and TRBJ1-1, is NAGVMQNPRHLVRRRGQEARLRCSPMKGHSHVYWYRQLPEEGLKFMVYLQKENIIDESGMPKERFSAEFPKEGPSILRIQQVVRGDSAAYFCASSPPSTGANTEAFFGQGTRLTVV.